The 2 T cell receptor beta chains below were found in one sample sequenced in a study of OX40 agonist ivuxolimab in advanced cancers. Library preparation used the immunoSEQ multiplex PCR assay. The table comes from immuneACCESS by way of TCRdb, which keeps in-frame sequences with V and J called. Part of the clones is missing from these tables; in studies checked, under half for an unresolved V gene and the rest for unknown reasons. The sample table records roughly 110,000 clones; 80% to 95% of these occur just once. The ten top clones hold approximately 1.1% of the sample. The specimen comprised CD4+ or CD8+ T cells sorted from blood, sampled in a trial of the OX40 agonist ivuxolimab. All receptors come from an adult with an advanced solid tumor such as melanoma, head and neck, liver or kidney cancer.

The CDR3 sequence: CATGVGDSPLHF. CDR3 nucleotide sequence: TGTGCCACAGGGGTAGGTGATTCACCCCTCCACTTT. The V and J genes are TRBV28 and TRBJ1-6; a weak D match, TRBD1 (6 bases). Germline CDR1 and CDR2: MDHEN and SYDVKM. The CDR3 loop spans 12 amino acids. V dropped 10 bases and J dropped 8 bases, with 12 bases sitting between them.

The chain combines TRBV9 with TRBJ2-3; 10 nucleotides match TRBD1. The germline V gene has CDR1 SGDLS and CDR2 YYNGEE. V lost 4 bases and J lost 2; bases outside the gene matches: 10. The CDR3 length is 17 residues. The CDR3 nucleotides are TGTGCCAGCAGCCCCGCCGCCGGGACAGGGGTCACAGATACGCAGTATTTT. It translates to CASSPAAGTGVTDTQYF.